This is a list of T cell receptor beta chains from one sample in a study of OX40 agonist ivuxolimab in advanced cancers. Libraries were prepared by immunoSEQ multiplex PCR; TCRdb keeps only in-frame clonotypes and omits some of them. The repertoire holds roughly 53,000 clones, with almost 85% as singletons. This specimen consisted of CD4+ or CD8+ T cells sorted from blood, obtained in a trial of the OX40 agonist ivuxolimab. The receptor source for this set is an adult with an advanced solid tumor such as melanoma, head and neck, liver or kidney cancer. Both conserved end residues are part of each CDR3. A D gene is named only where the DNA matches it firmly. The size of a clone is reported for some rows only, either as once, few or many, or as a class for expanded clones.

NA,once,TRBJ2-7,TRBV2,TGTGCCAGCAGTGAACGGGTCAGCGCGCGGTACTTC,CASSERVSARYF
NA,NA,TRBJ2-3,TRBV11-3,TGTGCCAGCAGTCTTCGGGGCTGGGCGGCTGATACGCAGTATTTT,CASSLRGWAADTQYF
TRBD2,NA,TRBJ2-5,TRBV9,TGTGCCAGCAGCGTAGCTACTAGCGGGAGGGGGGCAGAGACCCAGTACTTC,CASSVATSGRGAETQYF
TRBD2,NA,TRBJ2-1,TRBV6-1,TGTGCCAGCAGTCTAGCGGGAGCAGACAATGAGCAGTTCTTC,CASSLAGADNEQFF
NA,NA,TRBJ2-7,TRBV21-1,TGTGCCAGCAGCCCCCGACCGGCGGGAGTGATAGACGAGCAGTACTTC,CASSPRPAGVIDEQYF
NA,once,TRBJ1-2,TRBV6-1,TGTGCCAGCAGACCTGGACAGAATAATAGGGGCTACACCTTC,CASRPGQNNRGYTF
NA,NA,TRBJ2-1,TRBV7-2,TGTGCCAGCAGCCCCGACCCTGCCTACAATGAGCAGTTCTTC,CASSPDPAYNEQFF
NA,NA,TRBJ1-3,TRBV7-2,TGTGCCAGCAGCTTAAGTAGGGTCTCCTCTGCTGGAAACACCATATATTTT,CASSLSRVSSAGNTIYF
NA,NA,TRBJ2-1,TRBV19,TGTGCCAGTAGTACGGGACCCGGGCAGTTCTTC,CASSTGPGQFF
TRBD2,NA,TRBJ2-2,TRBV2,TGTGCCAGCAGTGAGACTAGCGGGAAAATTTCCGGGGAGCTGTTTTTT,CASSETSGKISGELFF
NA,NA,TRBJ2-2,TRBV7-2,TGTGCCAGCAGCTTAGTGGGGACGGCGACTGGGGAGCTGTTTTTT,CASSLVGTATGELFF
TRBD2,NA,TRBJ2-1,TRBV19,TGTGCCAGTAGTATTTCCAGCGGGAAGCACAATGAGCAGTTCTTC,CASSISSGKHNEQFF
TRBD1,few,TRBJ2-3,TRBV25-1,TGTGCCAGCAGTGAATGGACAGGGGGCCAGATTAGCACAGATACGCAGTATTTT,CASSEWTGGQISTDTQYF
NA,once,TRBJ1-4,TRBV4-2,TGTGCCAGCAGCCAAGATGGGGGACTTGAGGGTGAAAAACTGTTTTTT,CASSQDGGLEGEKLFF
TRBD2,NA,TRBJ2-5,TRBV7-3,TGTGCCAGCAGCAAAACTGGGCTAGCGGGGCAAGAGACCCAGTACTTC,CASSKTGLAGQETQYF
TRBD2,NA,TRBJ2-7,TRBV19,TGTGCCAGTAGTATATCTCCTAGCGGGAGCGTTCGCTACTTC,CASSISPSGSVRYF
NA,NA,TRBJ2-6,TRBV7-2,TGTGCCAGCAGCAGGGGACAACCCTCTGGGGCCAACGTCCTGACTTTC,CASSRGQPSGANVLTF
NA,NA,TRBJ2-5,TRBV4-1,TGCGCCAGCAGCCAACTCAGGGGAGAGACCCAGTACTTC,CASSQLRGETQYF
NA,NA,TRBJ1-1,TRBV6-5,TGTGCCAGCAGTCAAAGGAGGAACACTGAAGCTTTCTTT,CASSQRRNTEAFF
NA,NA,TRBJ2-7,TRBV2,TGTGCCAGCACGGACCACTCCTACGAGCAGTACTTC,CASTDHSYEQYF
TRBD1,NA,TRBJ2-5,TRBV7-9,TGTGCCAGCAGCCCCCGTACAGGGGCAGAAGAGACCCAGTACTTC,CASSPRTGAEETQYF
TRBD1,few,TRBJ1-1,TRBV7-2,TGTGCCAGCAGCACACTAGGGGGCGACACTGAAGCTTTCTTT,CASSTLGGDTEAFF
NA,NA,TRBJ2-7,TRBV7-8,TGTGCCAGCAGCTTAGGCCTACAGAGATACGAGCAGTACTTC,CASSLGLQRYEQYF
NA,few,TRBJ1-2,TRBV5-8,TGTGCCAGCAGCTTGGTACAGGGAAACTATGGCTACACCTTC,CASSLVQGNYGYTF
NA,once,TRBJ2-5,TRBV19,TGTGCCAGTAGGGGCAGGGGGGAGGAGACCCAGTACTTC,CASRGRGEETQYF
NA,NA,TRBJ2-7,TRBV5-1,TGCGCCAGCAGCTTGGGAGGGGCCGAGCAGTACTTC,CASSLGGAEQYF
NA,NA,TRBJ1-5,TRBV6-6,TGTGCCAGCAGTTCCCCATACCCAGATCAGCCCCAGCATTTT,CASSSPYPDQPQHF
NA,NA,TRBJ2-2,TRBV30,TGTGCCTGGAGTGTACAGGGAGTCGGGGAGCTGTTTTTT,CAWSVQGVGELFF
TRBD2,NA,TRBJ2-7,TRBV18,TGTGCCAGCTCACCGGGACTAGCGGGAGTCTACGAGCAGTACTTC,CASSPGLAGVYEQYF
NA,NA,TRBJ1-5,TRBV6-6,TGTGCCAGCAGTTACCCGGGGCGCAATCAGCCCCAGCATTTT,CASSYPGRNQPQHF
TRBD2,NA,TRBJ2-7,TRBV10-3,TGTGCCATCAGTGAGCCGGGACTAGCGGTGCGGGAGCAGTACTTC,CAISEPGLAVREQYF
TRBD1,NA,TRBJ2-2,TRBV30,TGTGCCTGGCCGGGACAGGGAAAGAACCGGGGAGCTGTTTTT,CAWPGQGKNRGAVF
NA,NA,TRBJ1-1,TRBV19,TGTGCCAGTAACGCAGGGAGTAGCACTGAAGCTTTCTTT,CASNAGSSTEAFF
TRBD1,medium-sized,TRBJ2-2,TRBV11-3,TGTGCCAGCAGACCTGGGACAGTAATTACAACCGGGGAGCTGTTTTTT,CASRPGTVITTGELFF
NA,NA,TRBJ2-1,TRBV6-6,TGTGCCAGCGGGGATACAGGGCCTCCTAAACAGGATGAGCAGTTCTTC,CASGDTGPPKQDEQFF
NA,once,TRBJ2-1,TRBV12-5,TGTGCTAGTGGTTTGGGGAGCGGAGGGGCGAATGAGCAGTTCTTC,CASGLGSGGANEQFF
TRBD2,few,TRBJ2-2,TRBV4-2,TGTGCCAGCAGCCAAGGCGGGACTACCGCTTCCTACACCGGGGAGCTGTTTTTT,CASSQGGTTASYTGELFF
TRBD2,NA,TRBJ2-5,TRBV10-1,TGCGCCCCACAACCAGCGGGAGTCTTTGAGACCCAGTACTTC,CAPQPAGVFETQYF